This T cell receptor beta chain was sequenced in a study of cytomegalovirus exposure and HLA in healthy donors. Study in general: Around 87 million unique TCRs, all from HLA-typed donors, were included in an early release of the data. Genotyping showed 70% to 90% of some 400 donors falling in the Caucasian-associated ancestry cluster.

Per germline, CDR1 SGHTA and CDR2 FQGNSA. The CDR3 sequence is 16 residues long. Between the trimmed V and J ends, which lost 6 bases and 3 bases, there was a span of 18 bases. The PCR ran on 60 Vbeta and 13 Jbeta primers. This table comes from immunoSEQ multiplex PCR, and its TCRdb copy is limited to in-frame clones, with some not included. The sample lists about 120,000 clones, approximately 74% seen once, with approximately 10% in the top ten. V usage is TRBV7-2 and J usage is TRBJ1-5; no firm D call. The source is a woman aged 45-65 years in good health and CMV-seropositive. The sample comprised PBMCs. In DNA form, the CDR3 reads TGTGCCAGCAGTTCAATAGAGGGTCTTTACAATCAGCCCCAGCATTTT. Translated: CASSSIEGLYNQPQHF.